The 9 T cell receptor beta chains presented below share a single source sample, sequenced in a study of PD-L1 blockade in urothelial cancer. The protocol was immunoSEQ multiplex PCR, while the TCRdb copy is restricted to in-frame clones and leaves out a portion. The sample lists tens of thousands of clones, roughly 82% occurring once. Sequencing used PBMCs, obtained around atezolizumab (anti-PD-L1) treatment. These TCRs come from a man in his 70s with urothelial cancer.

V usage is TRBV14 and J usage is TRBJ2-1, with TRBD1 matching 8 bases. Germline CDR1 is SGHDN and CDR2 is FVKESK. The CDR3 extends over 16 amino acids. Losses at the gene ends were 4 bases for V and 4 bases for J; bases not matched to a gene: 9. The CDR3 nucleotides are TGTGCCAGCAGCCGTTTCCTCAGGGGGCCTTACAATGAGCAGTTCTTC. Encoded protein: CASSRFLRGPYNEQFF.

V usage is TRBV5-4 and J usage is TRBJ2-7; 10 nucleotides align to TRBD1. Germline V gene sequence: CDR1 SGHNT, CDR2 YYREEE (reference sequence). The CDR3 has 15 residues. After removal of 2 bases from V and 5 bases from J, the junction contained 7 bases not matched to a gene. CDR3 nucleotides: TGTGCCAGCAGCTTACCGGGACAGGGGAGACACGAGCAGTACTTC. This codes for CASSLPGQGRHEQYF.

The chain carries TRBV7-8 and TRBJ2-1; 14 bases line up with TRBD2. Germline assignment: CDR1 SGHVS and CDR2 FQNEAQ. Germline trimming cut 5 bases from V and 7 bases from J; bases unmatched to any gene: 7. The CDR3 is 16 amino acids. CDR3 bases: TGTGCCAGCAGCACCCACGGACTAGCGGGAGGTAATGAGCAGTTCTTC. Translated: CASSTHGLAGGNEQFF. Drawing the rest from reference TRBV7-8 and TRBJ2-1, the complete variable domain is GAGVSQSPRYKVAKRGQDVALRCDPISGHVSLFWYQQALGQGPEFLTYFQNEAQLDKSGLPSDRFFAERPEGSVSTLKIQRTQQEDSAVYLCASSTHGLAGGNEQFFGPGTRLTVL.

The chain joins TRBV2 to TRBJ1-1; D is uncertain. Germline CDR1 SNHLY, CDR2 FYNNEI. The CDR3 contains 12 residues. Between the trimmed V and J ends, which lost 7 bases and 1 base, there was a span of 7 bases. The CDR3 DNA is TGTGCCAGCATGCGGGGGAACACTGAAGCTTTCTTT. Its translation is CASMRGNTEAFF.

The V gene is TRBV28, the J gene TRBJ2-6; 9 nucleotides line up with TRBD1. This CDR3 spans 15 amino acids. Germline V gene data show CDR1 as MDHEN and CDR2 as SYDVKM. The V segment lost 8 bases and the J segment 2 bases; nucleotides outside the gene matches: 4. CDR3 coding DNA: TGTGCCAGCTCCCGGGACAGGGCTGGGGCCAACGTCCTGACTTTC. Translated, it gives CASSRDRAGANVLTF.

J is TRBJ2-3 and V is TRBV7-3; 7 bases fit TRBD1. Germline CDR1 SGHTA, CDR2 FQGTGA. The CDR3 loop spans 14 amino acids. Trimming cost V 7 bases and J 2 bases; bases outside gene matches: 6. The CDR3 DNA is TGTGCCAGCACGACAGGGCTTCTCACAGATACGCAGTATTTT. Translation: CASTTGLLTDTQYF. The variable domain in full, completed from reference TRBV7-3 and TRBJ2-3, reads GAGVSQTPSNKVTEKGKYVELRCDPISGHTALYWYRQSLGQGPEFLIYFQGTGAADDSGLPNDRFFAVRPEGSVSTLKIQRTERGDSAVYLCASTTGLLTDTQYFGPGTRLTVL.

The genes are TRBV2 and TRBJ2-7; 7 bases match TRBD2. The CDR3 loop spans 15 amino acids. The V gene end was trimmed by 10 bases and the J gene end by 1 base; junction bases not matched to a gene: 13. Per the germline V gene, CDR1 is SNHLY and CDR2 is FYNNEI. The CDR3 spells CATSVGGTASYEQYF. CDR3 bases: TGTGCCACCTCGGTCGGGGGGACGGCATCCTACGAGCAGTACTTC.

CDR3 coding DNA: TGTGCCAGCAGCTTAACTCCCTGGGGACAGACATCCGAGCAGTTCTTC. This encodes CASSLTPWGQTSEQFF. The J gene is TRBJ2-1, the V gene TRBV7-2; 7 bases fit TRBD1. The CDR3 extends over 16 amino acids. J gave up 10 bases and V 2 bases, and 14 bases lay outside the gene matches. The germline V gene has CDR1 SGHTA and CDR2 FQGNSA. Using reference TRBV7-2 and TRBJ2-1 for the parts outside the CDR3, the full variable domain is GAGVSQSPSNKVTEKGKDVELRCDPISGHTALYWYRQSLGQGLEFLIYFQGNSAPDKSGLPSDRFSAERTGGSVSTLTIQRTQQEDSAVYLCASSLTPWGQTSEQFFGPGTRLTVL.

V is TRBV19 and J is TRBJ2-3; TRBD2 is a possible D gene (5 bases). Germline CDR1 reads LNHDA; CDR2 reads SQIVND (reference sequence). V was shortened by 7 bases and J by 4 bases, with 15 bases between the two germline ends. The CDR3 is 14 amino acids. CDR3 protein: CASTGGSFSDTQYF. CDR3 coding DNA: TGTGCCAGTACGGGTGGGAGTTTCTCAGATACGCAGTATTTT.